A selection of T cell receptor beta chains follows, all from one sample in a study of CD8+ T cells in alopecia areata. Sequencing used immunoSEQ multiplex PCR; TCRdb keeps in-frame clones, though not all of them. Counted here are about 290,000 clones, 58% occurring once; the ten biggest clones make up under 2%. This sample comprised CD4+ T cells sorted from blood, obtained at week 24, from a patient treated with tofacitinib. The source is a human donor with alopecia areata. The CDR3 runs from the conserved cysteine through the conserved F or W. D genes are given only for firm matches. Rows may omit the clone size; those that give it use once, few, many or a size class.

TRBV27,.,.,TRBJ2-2,CASSLVGEELFF,TGTGCCAGCAGTTTAGTAGGCGAGGAGCTGTTTTTT
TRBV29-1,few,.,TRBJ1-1,CSNSGRTNTEAFF,TGCAGCAACTCGGGACGGACGAACACTGAAGCTTTCTTT
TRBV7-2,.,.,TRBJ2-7,CASSLSPLQQYF,TGTGCCAGCAGCCTCAGTCCCCTCCAGCAGTACTTC
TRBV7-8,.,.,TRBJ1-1,CASSPRVLNTEAFF,TGTGCCAGCAGCCCGCGGGTCCTGAACACTGAAGCTTTCTTT
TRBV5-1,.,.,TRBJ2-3,CASSFGRGTLSDTQYF,TGCGCCAGCAGCTTTGGCCGGGGGACCCTCTCAGATACGCAGTATTTT
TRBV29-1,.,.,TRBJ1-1,CSVAEGGDTEAFF,TGCAGCGTTGCGGAGGGCGGGGACACTGAAGCTTTCTTT
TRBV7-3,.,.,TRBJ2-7,CASSLGPGTYEQYF,TGTGCCAGCAGCTTAGGACCGGGGACCTACGAGCAGTACTTC
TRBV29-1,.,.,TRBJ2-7,CSGSGWDGSYEQYF,TGCAGCGGTAGCGGATGGGACGGATCCTACGAGCAGTACTTC
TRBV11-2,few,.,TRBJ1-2,CASSLGDGSYGYTF,TGTGCCAGCAGCTTAGGGGACGGTAGCTATGGCTACACCTTC
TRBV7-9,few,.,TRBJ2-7,CASSLVGGPEQYF,TGTGCCAGCAGCTTAGTAGGAGGGCCGGAGCAGTACTTC
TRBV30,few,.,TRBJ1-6,CAWRLRGGFGSPLHF,TGTGCCTGGAGGCTCCGAGGGGGGTTCGGATCACCCCTCCACTTT